This is a list of T cell receptor beta chains from one sample in a study of blood T cell repertoires in COVID-19. The data were produced by immunoSEQ multiplex PCR, yet TCRdb's version contains in-frame clones alone and is incomplete. Among roughly 160,000 clones listed, roughly nine tenths were seen once. The sample consisted of peripheral blood. These receptors were collected from a man younger than 30 with acute or convalescent COVID-19. Each CDR3 is given with its conserved first and last residue. The D gene is left open where the match is weak. The size of a clone is reported for some rows only, either as once, few or many, or as a class for expanded clones.

v_call: TRBV9; d_call: TRBD2; j_call: TRBJ2-7; clone_size: NA; cdr3_nt: TGTGCCAGCAGCGTTTACGGGGGGATAGACGAGCAGTACTTC; cdr3_aa: CASSVYGGIDEQYF
v_call: TRBV18; d_call: TRBD2; j_call: TRBJ2-2; clone_size: NA; cdr3_nt: TGTGCCAGCTCACCACCTAGCGGGGGCCCGAACACCGGGGAGCTGTTTTTT; cdr3_aa: CASSPPSGGPNTGELFF
v_call: TRBV6-6; d_call: NA; j_call: TRBJ1-2; clone_size: NA; cdr3_nt: TGTGCCAGCAGATCCTCGACAGGCGCCTATGGCTACACCTTC; cdr3_aa: CASRSSTGAYGYTF
v_call: TRBV30; d_call: NA; j_call: TRBJ1-6; clone_size: NA; cdr3_nt: TGTGCCTGGAGTGCCCACGGTCTTTCCGATAATTCACCCCTCCACTTT; cdr3_aa: CAWSAHGLSDNSPLHF
v_call: TRBV14; d_call: NA; j_call: TRBJ1-6; clone_size: NA; cdr3_nt: TGTGCCAGCAGCCAAGATTATACAGGCCTCTATAATTCACCCCTCCACTTT; cdr3_aa: CASSQDYTGLYNSPLHF
v_call: TRBV7-2; d_call: NA; j_call: TRBJ1-6; clone_size: few; cdr3_nt: TGTGCCAGCAGCCCACTTCCAGGGAACTCACCCCTCCACTTT; cdr3_aa: CASSPLPGNSPLHF
v_call: TRBV24-1; d_call: NA; j_call: TRBJ1-1; clone_size: NA; cdr3_nt: TGTGCCACCAGTGATCGGTTGAACACTGAAGCTTTCTTT; cdr3_aa: CATSDRLNTEAFF
v_call: TRBV5-4; d_call: NA; j_call: TRBJ1-4; clone_size: NA; cdr3_nt: TGTGCCAGCAGCTTTAGCAAAGAAAAACTGTTTTTT; cdr3_aa: CASSFSKEKLFF
v_call: TRBV19; d_call: TRBD2; j_call: TRBJ2-1; clone_size: NA; cdr3_nt: TGTGCCAGTAACCTGGGACTAGCGTATTACAATGAGCAGTTCTTC; cdr3_aa: CASNLGLAYYNEQFF
v_call: TRBV2; d_call: TRBD1; j_call: TRBJ1-3; clone_size: NA; cdr3_nt: TGTGCCAGCAGAGGGACAGACCACTCTGGAAACACCATATATTTT; cdr3_aa: CASRGTDHSGNTIYF
v_call: TRBV30; d_call: TRBD2; j_call: TRBJ2-5; clone_size: NA; cdr3_nt: TGTGCCTGGAGGCTTGCGGGGGAACGACTAGCGGGGTTTACGGAGACCCAGTACTTC; cdr3_aa: CAWRLAGERLAGFTETQYF
v_call: TRBV27; d_call: TRBD2; j_call: TRBJ2-3; clone_size: NA; cdr3_nt: TGTGCCAGCAGTGGGGAGGGGCCGGGAGATACGCAGTATTTT; cdr3_aa: CASSGEGPGDTQYF
v_call: TRBV12-3/TRBV12-4; d_call: NA; j_call: TRBJ2-7; clone_size: NA; cdr3_nt: TGTGCCAGCAGCGACTCGTACTACGAGCAGTACTTC; cdr3_aa: CASSDSYYEQYF
v_call: TRBV30; d_call: TRBD1; j_call: TRBJ1-4; clone_size: NA; cdr3_nt: TGTGCCTGGACCAAACCGACAGGGTTTCGAGAAAAACTGTTTTTT; cdr3_aa: CAWTKPTGFREKLFF
v_call: TRBV4-2; d_call: TRBD2; j_call: TRBJ2-3; clone_size: NA; cdr3_nt: TGTGCCAGCAGCCCGGGGACTAGCGCCGGGACAGATACGCAGTATTTT; cdr3_aa: CASSPGTSAGTDTQYF
v_call: TRBV4-2; d_call: NA; j_call: TRBJ2-2; clone_size: NA; cdr3_nt: TGTGCCAGCAGCCAAGGCGCAGGGGAGGGCCGGGCCGGGGAGCTGTTTTTT; cdr3_aa: CASSQGAGEGRAGELFF
v_call: TRBV3-1/TRBV3-2; d_call: NA; j_call: TRBJ1-5; clone_size: few; cdr3_nt: TGTGCCAGCAGCCAAGGTCGCGGGAATCAGCCCCAGCATTTT; cdr3_aa: CASSQGRGNQPQHF
v_call: TRBV7-9; d_call: TRBD1; j_call: TRBJ2-1; clone_size: NA; cdr3_nt: TGTGCCAGCAGCTTTTACAGGGGCAATGAGCAGTTCTTC; cdr3_aa: CASSFYRGNEQFF
v_call: TRBV29-1; d_call: TRBD1; j_call: TRBJ1-5; clone_size: NA; cdr3_nt: TGCAGCGTTGAAGGTCGAGGAACGGGACAGCGGAAACTAAATTATAGCAATCAGCCCCAGCATTTT; cdr3_aa: CSVEGRGTGQRKLNYSNQPQHF
v_call: TRBV19; d_call: NA; j_call: TRBJ1-1; clone_size: NA; cdr3_nt: TGTGCCAGTACCCGGCAGGGGATCGTGAACACTGAAGCTTTCTTT; cdr3_aa: CASTRQGIVNTEAFF
v_call: TRBV20-1; d_call: TRBD2; j_call: TRBJ2-5; clone_size: once; cdr3_nt: TGCAGTGCTAGTCTGACTAGCGGGGGGTCGACCCAGTACTTC; cdr3_aa: CSASLTSGGSTQYF
v_call: TRBV4-1; d_call: TRBD1; j_call: TRBJ1-6; clone_size: once; cdr3_nt: TGCGCCAGCAGCCATGGAGGTGGGACAGGGGTCTTAAATTCACCCCTCCACTTT; cdr3_aa: CASSHGGGTGVLNSPLHF
v_call: TRBV18; d_call: NA; j_call: TRBJ1-5; clone_size: NA; cdr3_nt: TGTGCCAGCTCACCAGGTGCAGGGCAGGCGCCCCAGCATTTT; cdr3_aa: CASSPGAGQAPQHF
v_call: TRBV11-2; d_call: NA; j_call: TRBJ1-2; clone_size: NA; cdr3_nt: TGTGCCAGCAGCTTAGACACCATGGGAGTGAGCGGCTACACCTTC; cdr3_aa: CASSLDTMGVSGYTF
v_call: TRBV7-8; d_call: TRBD1; j_call: TRBJ2-5; clone_size: NA; cdr3_nt: TGTGCCAGCAGCTTAGGGTACCCCGGGACAGACCCTCAAGAGACCCAGTACTTC; cdr3_aa: CASSLGYPGTDPQETQYF
v_call: TRBV7-8; d_call: NA; j_call: TRBJ2-1; clone_size: NA; cdr3_nt: TGTGCCAGCAGCTTTCACTATGAATCCTACAATGAGCAGTTCTTC; cdr3_aa: CASSFHYESYNEQFF
v_call: TRBV7-9; d_call: TRBD1; j_call: TRBJ1-5; clone_size: NA; cdr3_nt: TGTGCCAGCAGCTCCGGACAGGGAACCAGCAATCAGCCCCAGCATTTT; cdr3_aa: CASSSGQGTSNQPQHF
v_call: TRBV6-5; d_call: NA; j_call: TRBJ1-4; clone_size: NA; cdr3_nt: TGTGCCAGCAGTTTAAATGAAAAACTGTTTTTT; cdr3_aa: CASSLNEKLFF
v_call: TRBV7-2; d_call: NA; j_call: TRBJ2-3; clone_size: NA; cdr3_nt: TGTGCCAGCAGCCGGACAGTTGTGACAGATACGCAGTATTTT; cdr3_aa: CASSRTVVTDTQYF
v_call: TRBV9; d_call: TRBD1; j_call: TRBJ2-7; clone_size: NA; cdr3_nt: TGTGCCAGCAGCGTAGACAGGGGTCTACCCTACGAGCAGTACTTC; cdr3_aa: CASSVDRGLPYEQYF
v_call: TRBV7-9; d_call: TRBD2; j_call: TRBJ2-3; clone_size: NA; cdr3_nt: TGTGCCAGCAGCTTAAGCGGGGGCAGCACAGATACGCAGTATTTT; cdr3_aa: CASSLSGGSTDTQYF
v_call: TRBV27; d_call: NA; j_call: TRBJ1-4; clone_size: NA; cdr3_nt: TGTGCCAGCAGCTTCTTCTTTGGGGGAGGGGAAAAACTGTTTTTT; cdr3_aa: CASSFFFGGGEKLFF
v_call: TRBV5-6; d_call: TRBD1; j_call: TRBJ1-1; clone_size: NA; cdr3_nt: TGTGCCAGCAGCCTACCGGACAGGGTCGCTGAAGCTTTCTTT; cdr3_aa: CASSLPDRVAEAFF
v_call: TRBV5-8; d_call: TRBD1; j_call: TRBJ1-2; clone_size: NA; cdr3_nt: TGTGCCAGCAGCCGAGGGGGCTCTTTCTATGGCTACACCTTC; cdr3_aa: CASSRGGSFYGYTF
v_call: TRBV9; d_call: NA; j_call: TRBJ1-4; clone_size: NA; cdr3_nt: TGTGCCAGCAGCGTAGGCGACAGACTGAATGAAAAACTGTTTTTT; cdr3_aa: CASSVGDRLNEKLFF
v_call: TRBV11-2; d_call: TRBD2; j_call: TRBJ2-1; clone_size: once; cdr3_nt: TGTGCCAGCAGCCCCTCCCGACTAGCGGTTCCACCTGGGAATGAGCAGTTCTTC; cdr3_aa: CASSPSRLAVPPGNEQFF
v_call: TRBV12-5; d_call: NA; j_call: TRBJ1-5; clone_size: NA; cdr3_nt: TGTGCTAGTACACCATCGGCAGGGCAAAGTCAGCCCCAGCATTTT; cdr3_aa: CASTPSAGQSQPQHF
v_call: TRBV19; d_call: NA; j_call: TRBJ2-4; clone_size: NA; cdr3_nt: TGTGCCAGTAGTGAACAGGCGGCCAAAAACATTCAGTACTTC; cdr3_aa: CASSEQAAKNIQYF
v_call: TRBV2; d_call: NA; j_call: TRBJ2-2; clone_size: NA; cdr3_nt: TGTGCCAGCAGCGAGTCCGGGGAGCTGTTTTTT; cdr3_aa: CASSESGELFF
v_call: TRBV28; d_call: NA; j_call: TRBJ1-3; clone_size: few; cdr3_nt: TGTGCCAGCAGTCGTACAGGGTTCGCCTCTGGAAACACCATATATTTT; cdr3_aa: CASSRTGFASGNTIYF
v_call: TRBV6-1; d_call: NA; j_call: TRBJ1-2; clone_size: NA; cdr3_nt: TGTGCCAGCAGTGACAGGGACTATGGCTACACCTTC; cdr3_aa: CASSDRDYGYTF
v_call: TRBV29-1; d_call: NA; j_call: TRBJ1-2; clone_size: NA; cdr3_nt: TGCAGCGCCCATACAGGGCTAGCTAACTATGGCTACACCTTC; cdr3_aa: CSAHTGLANYGYTF
v_call: TRBV28; d_call: NA; j_call: TRBJ1-2; clone_size: NA; cdr3_nt: TGTGCCAGCAGTCTGTCGGGCCTCGCGGGAGGCTACACCTTC; cdr3_aa: CASSLSGLAGGYTF
v_call: TRBV7-8; d_call: NA; j_call: TRBJ1-2; clone_size: NA; cdr3_nt: TGTGCCAGCAGCTTAGAGCCGGACAGTCCCTATGGCTACACCTTC; cdr3_aa: CASSLEPDSPYGYTF
v_call: TRBV7-8; d_call: NA; j_call: TRBJ1-6; clone_size: NA; cdr3_nt: TGTGCCAGCAGCTCCCTAGTCTCCTATAATTCACCCCTCCACTTT; cdr3_aa: CASSSLVSYNSPLHF
v_call: TRBV6-1; d_call: NA; j_call: TRBJ2-5; clone_size: NA; cdr3_nt: TGTGCCAGCAGTGAACAGGGTGGTGGCCAAGAGACCCAGTACTTC; cdr3_aa: CASSEQGGGQETQYF
v_call: TRBV6-6; d_call: NA; j_call: TRBJ2-2; clone_size: NA; cdr3_nt: TGTGCCAGCAGTTATGGGCAGGGAAACACCGGGGAGCTGTTTTTT; cdr3_aa: CASSYGQGNTGELFF
v_call: TRBV27; d_call: NA; j_call: TRBJ1-4; clone_size: NA; cdr3_nt: TGTGCCAGCAGTTTGGAAAGGGGAAATGAAAAACTGTTTTTT; cdr3_aa: CASSLERGNEKLFF
v_call: TRBV10-1; d_call: NA; j_call: TRBJ1-5; clone_size: NA; cdr3_nt: TGCGCCAGCCCGGTCTGCAATCAGCCCCAGCATTTT; cdr3_aa: CASPVCNQPQHF